This T cell receptor beta chain was sequenced during a study of tumor and adjacent non-tumor tissue in lung cancer. For the study at large: Histology: under 15 adenocarcinoma, a couple of squamous cell carcinoma, 1 small cell lung cancer. Points from the study as a whole: Shorter survival was associated with higher TCR diversity in tumors. Normal lung showed higher cumulative top 100 clone frequency than tumor.

The template was RNA from unsorted bulk tissue. As for this clonotype: Its antigen is not identified. A junction boundary mismatches the germline segment, possibly from a read error.

Three rounds of nested PCR, following a modified ARM-PCR protocol, produced the TCRbeta library. TCRdb called the multiplex PCR reads again in MiXCR, with one record for every CDR3 protein. Among under 140,000 distinct CDR3 sequences listed, 75% to 90% were seen once. The CDR3 spans 14 residues. Per germline, CDR1 SGHAT and CDR2 FQNNGV. Input material: lung tumor tissue. V is TRBV11-2 and J is TRBJ2-2; TRBD2 might be the D (5 bases). This sequence was found in a man in his 70s with non-small cell lung cancer. The CDR3: CASSLNSQSWELFF. CDR3 in DNA: TGTGCCAGCAGCCTGAACAGTCAGTCCTGGGAGCTGTTCTTT. Supplemented by reference TRBV11-2 and TRBJ2-2, the full variable domain reads EAGVAQSPRYKIIEKRQSVAFWCNPISGHATLYWYQQILGQGPKLLIQFQNNGVVDDSQLPKDRFSAERLKGVDSTLKIQPAKLEDSAVYLCASSLNSQSWELFFGEGSRLTVL.